The clone carrying this T cell receptor beta chain has ten or more counts. What it binds is unknown. This entry comes from a study of identical twins. Overall study findings and caveats: High-abundance cord blood beta clonotypes had fewer insertions; memory repertoires showed none.

The germline gives CDR1 SGHAT, CDR2 FQDESV (reference sequence). V was clipped by 0 bases and J by 4 bases, with 11 bases between them. The length of the CDR3 is 15 residues. Using its own MiXCR run on the 5' RACE reads, TCRdb lists one record per CDR3 protein. The table lists about 220,000 distinct CDR3 sequences, 5% to 7% of them singletons, with 13% to 15% in the top ten. This sample also appeared in a second study, on T cells expressing NK-cell markers. That study reports: Beta-chain profiling covered CD3+CD56+NKG2C+, CD3+CD56+NKG2C- and CD3+CD56-NKG2C+ sorted subsets. The sorts in several experiments were restricted to alpha-beta TCR T cells by an anti-gamma-delta TCR antibody. In a handful of donors, these clonotypes also led the CD3+CD56-NKG2C+ fraction.

J is TRBJ2-3 and V is TRBV11-1; D perhaps matches TRBD2 (5 bases). The receptor was isolated from a woman aged 18-29 years in good health. The sequenced material came from CD8+ T cells sorted from blood. CDR3 nucleotide sequence: TGTGCCAGCAGCTTAGCGACTATCCTGCCAGATACGCAGTATTTT. Translation gives CASSLATILPDTQYF. Complete variable domain (other parts from reference TRBV11-1 and TRBJ2-3): EAEVAQSPRYKITEKSQAVAFWCDPISGHATLYWYRQILGQGPELLVQFQDESVVDDSQLPKDRFSAERLKGVDSTLKIQPAELGDSAMYLCASSLATILPDTQYFGPGTRLTVL.